The next 4 T cell receptor beta chains were all read from a single sample in a study of blood T cell repertoires in COVID-19. Generated by immunoSEQ multiplex PCR, the TCRdb table keeps only in-frame clones and is missing some. This sample yields roughly 150,000 clones, of which over 80% are seen a single time; roughly 9.5% belongs to the top ten. Sequencing was done on a sample of peripheral blood. These receptors came from a woman older than 75 with active or convalescent COVID-19.

This chain uses TRBV5-1 with TRBJ1-2; 9 bases fit TRBD1. CDR1 SGHRS and CDR2 YFSETQ come from the germline V gene. Trimming cost V 0 bases and J 6 bases; bases outside gene matches: 6. The CDR3 sequence is 15 residues long. CDR3 in amino acids: CASSLETRTGDGYTF. The CDR3 coding sequence is TGCGCCAGCAGCTTGGAAACGCGGACAGGGGATGGCTACACCTTC.

The table lists this clone with a count of one. V gene TRBV30 combines with J gene TRBJ2-2; 10 bases match TRBD2. The CDR3 extends over 17 amino acids. Germline CDR1 is GTSNPN and CDR2 is SVGIG (reference sequence). The junction had 10 bases not matched to a gene; V was cut back by 3 bases and J by 3 bases. This CDR3 is CAWSRGSGGAHTGELFF. CDR3 in DNA: TGTGCCTGGAGCCGGGGGAGCGGGGGGGCTCACACCGGGGAGCTGTTTTTT.

The chain couples TRBV6-5 to TRBJ1-2, with a tentative D call TRBD1 (5 bases). The length of the CDR3 is 14 residues. CDR1 is MNHEY, CDR2 SVGAGI, per germline. V gave up 7 bases and J gave up 8 bases, with 20 bases separating them. CDR3 sequence (DNA): TGTGCCAGCACTATAGATGACCGCGGGGGGGGCTACACCTTC. It encodes CASTIDDRGGGYTF.

The DNA of the CDR3 is TGCAGCGTTGCTACGACAGGGGGAAGTGGTGGCTACACCTTC. Residues: CSVATTGGSGGYTF. This chain connects TRBV29-1 to TRBJ1-2; TRBD1 matches 9 bases. Germline loops: CDR1 SQVTM, CDR2 ANQGSEA. V shed 4 bases and J 7 bases; nucleotides not matched to a gene: 10. This CDR3 is 14 amino acids long.